This entry is about one T cell receptor beta chain. Antigen: not known. This entry is derived from a study of regulatory dendritic cells for organ transplantation. Sorted T cells were CFSE-labeled and cultured 5 days with allogeneic regulatory or mature dendritic cells at 1:10. The table came from immunoSEQ multiplex PCR; TCRdb's copy has only in-frame clones and leaves some out. The sample lists 20,000 or so clones; approximately 80% were seen once. CDR1 and CDR2 (germline): LNHDA, SQIVND (reference sequence). The CDR3 totals 16 residues. The junction had 9 bases not matched to a gene; V was cut back by 4 bases and J by 3 bases.

Sequenced sample: memory CD4+ T cells from blood cultured with regulatory dendritic cells. The subset: CD45RO+ memory T cells. The chain is built from TRBV19 and TRBJ2-7, with TRBD2 matching 10 bases. This sequence was found in a human donor in good health. DNA for the CDR3: TGTGCCAGTAGTAGGGTACTAGCGGGACCTAGCTACGAGCAGTACTTC. This codes for CASSRVLAGPSYEQYF.